This T cell receptor beta chain was identified during a study of blood T cell repertoires in COVID-19. V was cut by 6 bases and J by 5 bases, with 7 bases left in between. The length of the CDR3 is 11 residues. A note on this clone: This same CDR3 is encoded by further DNA sequences in the sample.

Assay used: immunoSEQ multiplex PCR; TCRdb lists only in-frame clones, some missing. Altogether 200,000 or so clones are present, more than 75% being singletons, with the ten largest covering about 3%. This TCR derives from a man aged 55-75 years with acute or convalescent COVID-19. The source material was peripheral blood. The V gene is TRBV12-3 or TRBV12-4, the J gene TRBJ1-2; D gene ambiguous. The CDR3 DNA sequence: TGTGCCAGCAGCGTCGGGTATGGCTACACCTTC. It encodes CASSVGYGYTF.